This T cell receptor (beta chain) derives from a study of regulatory and conventional T cells in breast cancer (dated by TCRdb to between 2015 and 2016). Libraries were made using PCR. The reads were generated on an Illumina MiSeq. TCRdb handled the public reads itself, with Q25 trimming in fastp and clone calling in MiXCR, and kept productive beta chains. Rows with one shared CDR3 protein collapse into an entry with the most common genes and DNA. The sample table holds around 15,000 distinct CDR3 sequences, of which about 32% were seen once. The ten biggest clones cover 1.5% to 2% of the sample. This clonotype was counted between two and nine times. Its antigen is still unknown. Qualities for individual bases were not recorded, and no much larger clone is one base off. Trimming takes 5 bases off V and 7 bases off J; junction bases not matched to a gene: 13. The CDR3 runs 16 residues from the cysteine to the phenylalanine. Kept here is only the CDR3 DNA, which spans 48 bases and is read in frame from base 1. CDR1 and CDR2 were assigned from the germline V gene as SGHVS and FQNEAQ.

This clonotype was sampled from a female donor in good health. Sequenced input: conventional T cells from blood. The rearranged segments are TRBV7-8 and TRBJ2-1, with TRBD2 identical over 8 junction bases. The CDR3 sequence is CASSIGGRGDLNEQFF. The bases are TGTGCCAGCAGCATAGGCGGGCGGGGGGACTTGAATGAGCAGTTCTTC.